This TCR beta chain was captured in a study of shared clonotypes between healthy human individuals (TCRdb year 2020). Concerning the study at large: The cohort included three men and two women between 18 and 49 years of age. To estimate repertoire size and how much clonotype sharing occurs between individuals, the study deeply sequenced the blood TCR repertoires of about 5 healthy adults. Different laboratories and diverse techniques were used to prepare libraries and sequence TCR repertoires, to increase sequencing depth and limit assay-specific biases. Each donor's leukapheresis produced roughly between about 0.9 and 9.5 billion PBMCs. Overall study outcomes, separate from this receptor: Sampling was restricted to blood, and TCR repertoires in tissues likely differ from the TCR repertoires found in blood. Based on pairwise subsampling, the degree of clonotype sharing among donors was expected to be affected by sequencing depth. Because the study included a small number of donors, the genetic and exposure-history diversity represented was limited.

Using the deep immunoSEQ assay, multiplex PCR amplified TCR CDR3 regions from genomic DNA. Extracted genomic DNA from each cell subset was spread evenly across all wells of several immunoSEQ 96-well plates, with each plate serving as a replicate. For unsorted PBMC, 250 to 350 ng of genomic DNA, equivalent to approximately 28,000 T cell genomes, went into each replicate PCR. Genomic DNA from unsorted PBMC was sequenced over ten immunoSEQ deep assay plates. The purified libraries were quantified using a Qubit 3.0 fluorometer, sized with a Bioanalyzer 2100, and then quantified again using the KAPA Library Quantification kit. Each immunoSEQ 96-well plate was sequenced on its own single-read 150-cycle Illumina NextSeq 550 flow cell. The paper's processing steps were these. Because only junctional sequences without quality scores were contained in the immunoSEQ output, filtering matching that applied to full-length reads could not be performed. Sequences were annotated with PyIR, a Python wrapper for IgBLAST v1.9, and V/J genes and CDR3 were assigned using IMGT germline references. Any read was removed if the V/J assignment was weak (E-value above 1e-6), the CDR3 was missing, or the read contained stop codons, out-of-frame junctions, or ambiguous translated residues. A V3J clonotype was defined by an identical inferred V gene, J gene, and CDR3 amino acid sequence. The percentage overlap between two repertoires was calculated by dividing the number of shared unique clonotypes by the size of the smaller repertoire. RTK rarefaction, the Chao1 estimator, and Recon v2.1 estimates of unobserved clonotypes were used to assess repertoire richness. Drawn from immuneACCESS, this table holds only the in-frame rearrangements with V and J called that TCRdb kept. Clones are partly lost; checked studies trace under half to an unresolved V gene and leave the rest unexplained. V, J and clone size reflect that table, while D and trimming were determined from the DNA. This sample has 470,000 or so clones in its table, and 70% to 85% of those were observed once. About 12% of the sample belongs to the ten largest clones.

A remark on this clone: Its antigen remains unidentified. The sample holds no much larger clone one base away, and base qualities are not on file.

Compared with germline, V lacks 3 bases and J lacks 2 bases; bases without a gene match: 3. CDR1 SGHTS and CDR2 YDEGEE were looked up in the germline V gene. The CDR3 starts with the cysteine, ends with the phenylalanine, and has 15 residues. Left in the record is the CDR3 DNA by itself, 45 bases read in frame from the first base. Donors were healthy HIV-negative adults with no recently reported acute infections or vaccinations. Only Caucasian adults living in Nashville, Tennessee, USA were represented among the donors. For unsorted samples, tens of millions of PBMCs were counted and genomic DNA was extracted with the QIAamp DNA Blood Mini kit. Blood was collected by leukapheresis, and PBMCs were isolated by Ficoll-Histopaque density gradient centrifugation and then cryopreserved in liquid nitrogen vapor phase.

The sample consisted of PBMCs. The V and J genes are TRBV5-8 and TRBJ1-4; 8 middle bases align to TRBD1. This TCR derives from a woman aged 40 to 50 in good health. Some clones in this sample may be carry-over from other donors' samples. The DNA is TGTGCCAGCAGCTCAAGGACAGGGACTAATGAAAAACTGTTTTTT. Translation gives CASSSRTGTNEKLFF.